The 32 T cell receptor beta chains presented below share a single source sample, sequenced in a study of blood T cell repertoires in COVID-19. Assay used: immunoSEQ multiplex PCR; TCRdb lists only in-frame clones, some missing. The sample has over 35,000 clones, more than 75% seen once. The sample was peripheral blood. These receptor sequences come from a man between 65 and 80 years old with active COVID-19.

The V call is TRBV6-5, the J call TRBJ2-2; 7 bases are a match to TRBD2. Germline CDR1 reads MNHEY; CDR2 reads SVGAGI. CDR3 length: 16 amino acids. Trimming took 0 bases from V and 7 from J; bases not matched to a gene: 8. This CDR3 is CASSYSTSLGGGELFF. In nucleotides, the CDR3 is TGTGCCAGCAGTTACTCGACTAGCCTTGGCGGCGGGGAGCTGTTTTTT.

The V gene is TRBV19, the J gene TRBJ1-5, with D perhaps TRBD1 (5 bases). V lost 7 bases to trimming and J lost 3 bases, with 16 bases between them. Germline-derived CDR1 and CDR2 are LNHDA and SQIVND (reference sequence). This CDR3 spans 15 amino acids. CDR3 bases: TGTGCCAGTATTCCTCGCGGCAGGGTCAATCAGCCCCAGCATTTT. Residues: CASIPRGRVNQPQHF.

The chain links TRBV5-1 to TRBJ2-1; D is uncertain. Germline V lookup: CDR1 SGHRS, CDR2 YFSETQ. This CDR3 is 15 amino acids long. Trimming took 0 bases from V and 3 from J, leaving 10 bases between them. CDR3 protein: CASSLDGSGYNEQFF. DNA of the CDR3: TGCGCCAGCAGCTTGGACGGGTCGGGCTACAATGAGCAGTTCTTC.

The chain couples TRBV6-2 or TRBV6-3 to TRBJ2-7; 8 positions agree with TRBD2. The CDR3 extends over 16 amino acids. With 0 bases clipped from V and 4 bases from J, the junction kept 8 bases outside the gene matches. Germline CDR1 MNHEY, CDR2 SVGEGT. The CDR3 nucleotides are TGTGCCAGCAGTTACTCACACTCCGGGAGGGGGTACGAGCAGTACTTC. Its translation is CASSYSHSGRGYEQYF.

This clone appeared a single time. The chain is built from TRBV28 and TRBJ1-2; 9 nucleotides line up with TRBD1. In germline, CDR1 is MDHEN, CDR2 SYDVKM. The J segment lost 8 bases and the V segment lost 6 bases, leaving 10 bases of the junction unmatched. This CDR3 contains 14 residues. The CDR3 DNA is TGTGCCAGCAGACCCACCGGGACAGGGAGAGGCTACACCTTC. Translated: CASRPTGTGRGYTF.

The V and J genes are TRBV9 and TRBJ2-2; 7 bases align to TRBD2. The J segment lost 7 bases and the V segment lost 3 bases, leaving 12 bases of the junction unmatched. CDR3 length: 16 residues. Germline assignment: CDR1 SGDLS and CDR2 YYNGEE. CDR3 in DNA: TGTGCCAGCAGCGCGGGGGACTACCTGGGGCTCGGGGAGCTGTTTTTT. It encodes CASSAGDYLGLGELFF.

The rearrangement links TRBV6-5 to TRBJ1-6; TRBD1 agrees at 10 bases. The trim removed 2 bases at V and 9 bases at J, leaving 4 bases unmatched. The CDR3 sequence is 15 residues long. The germline V gene encodes CDR1 MNHEY and CDR2 SVGAGI. CDR3 region: CASSYTTGGGSPLHF. Written as DNA, the CDR3 is TGTGCCAGCAGTTACACGACAGGGGGCGGTTCACCCCTCCACTTT.

The V gene is TRBV5-1, the J gene TRBJ2-2; possible D gene TRBD1, 6 bases. Germline V gene sequence: CDR1 SGHRS, CDR2 YFSETQ. This CDR3 contains 15 residues. V was cut by 4 bases and J by 0 bases, with 10 bases left in between. The CDR3 DNA reads TGCGCCAGCAGCAACAGGGCGGCGAACACCGGGGAGCTGTTTTTT. Residues: CASSNRAANTGELFF. Full variable domain (rest looked up from reference TRBV5-1 and TRBJ2-2): KAGVTQTPRYLIKTRGQQVTLSCSPISGHRSVSWYQQTPGQGLQFLFEYFSETQRNKGNFPGRFSGRQFSNSRSEMNVSTLELGDSALYLCASSNRAANTGELFFGEGSRLTVL.

The chain links TRBV28 to TRBJ2-1; TRBD2 matches 7 bases. CDR1 is MDHEN and CDR2 is SYDVKM in the germline V gene. With V trimmed by 7 bases and J by 5 bases, 14 bases remained unmatched. The length of the CDR3 is 16 residues. The CDR3 region has the DNA TGTGCCAGCACCCGACTGGGCCTAGCGGAAAACAATGAGCAGTTCTTC. Protein product: CASTRLGLAENNEQFF.

This chain links TRBV2 with TRBJ1-6, with no clear D. The V end lost 4 bases, the J end lost 6 bases, and 13 bases lay between the germline ends. CDR3 length: 15 residues. Germline CDR1 is SNHLY and CDR2 is FYNNEI. Here the CDR3 reads CASSGSGNANSPLHF. In nucleotides, the CDR3 is TGTGCCAGCAGTGGATCGGGTAATGCTAATTCACCCCTCCACTTT.

The rearrangement links TRBV4-2 to TRBJ2-5; a possible D gene is TRBD2 (6 bases). V shed 5 bases and J shed 2 bases, with 12 bases lying between them. The CDR3 is 14 amino acids. Looked up from germline, CDR1 is LGHNA and CDR2 is YNFKEQ. The CDR3 loop reads CASSTQTRQETQYF. The CDR3 DNA reads as TGTGCCAGCAGCACACAGACTAGACAAGAGACCCAGTACTTC.

CDR3 bases: TGTGCCAGCAGTCAGGTCGGCTATGGCTACACCTTC. Encoded protein: CASSQVGYGYTF. The chain carries TRBV7-2 and TRBJ1-2; D is ambiguous. V shed 6 bases and J shed 4 bases, with 9 bases lying between them. The CDR3 is made up of 12 amino acids. The germline V gene has CDR1 SGHTA and CDR2 FQGNSA.

The chain carries TRBV28 and TRBJ1-2, with a possible D match to TRBD1 (5 bases). The V and J ends lost 8 bases and 4 bases respectively, with 14 bases between them. There are 13 residues in the CDR3. Germline V CDR1 and CDR2: MDHEN, SYDVKM. CDR3 sequence reads: CASSLGGAYGYTF. As DNA, the CDR3 is TGTGCCAGCTCCCTGGGAGGGGCCTATGGCTACACCTTC.

This chain joins TRBV19 and TRBJ1-1, with no clear D. Germline V gene lookup returns CDR1 LNHDA and CDR2 SQIVND (reference sequence). The CDR3 runs to 16 residues. Trimming took off 7 bases at V and 0 bases at J, with 18 bases between the two ends. Here the CDR3 reads CASTPGDRVMNTEAFF. The CDR3 region has the DNA TGTGCCAGTACCCCCGGTGATCGCGTTATGAACACTGAAGCTTTCTTT.

The chain uses TRBV4-2 and TRBJ1-5; 8 positions match TRBD1. The length of the CDR3 is 18 residues. Trimming took 5 bases from V and 2 from J; bases not matched to a gene: 14. The V gene's germline CDR1 is LGHNA and CDR2 YNFKEQ. Here the CDR3 DNA reads TGTGCCAGCAGCTCCCACTCGGACAGGGTGATTGGCAATCAGCCCCAGCATTTT. It encodes CASSSHSDRVIGNQPQHF.

V gene TRBV30 combines with J gene TRBJ2-7; 9 nucleotides line up with TRBD2. The CDR3 spans 15 residues. V gave up 4 bases and J gave up 0 bases; unmatched junction bases: 7. The germline V gene encodes CDR1 GTSNPN and CDR2 SVGIG (reference sequence). This chain's CDR3 is CAWIPLAGGSYEQYF. DNA for the CDR3: TGTGCCTGGATCCCACTAGCGGGCGGCTCCTACGAGCAGTACTTC.

V and J are TRBV15 and TRBJ2-3; perhaps TRBD2 as D (6 bases). This CDR3 contains 15 residues. Per the germline V gene, CDR1 is LNHNV and CDR2 is YYDKDF (reference sequence). Trimming removed 0 bases from V and 6 bases from J, with 13 bases in between. The CDR3 is CATSRDLSGPDTQYF. The CDR3 region has the DNA TGTGCCACCAGCAGAGATCTGAGCGGGCCGGATACGCAGTATTTT. Combining the CDR3 with reference TRBV15 and TRBJ2-3 gives the whole variable domain DAMVIQNPRYQVTQFGKPVTLSCSQTLNHNVMYWYQQKSSQAPKLLFHYYDKDFNNEADTPDNFQSRRPNTSFCFLDIRSPGLGDTAMYLCATSRDLSGPDTQYFGPGTRLTVL.

This rearrangement joins TRBV28 to TRBJ2-1; D not certain. Per germline, CDR1 MDHEN and CDR2 SYDVKM. There are 18 residues in the CDR3. With 0 bases removed from V and 3 bases from J, the gap between germline ends came to 18 bases. CDR3 residues: CASSLWPQAKDFYNEQFF. The CDR3 region has the DNA TGTGCCAGCAGTTTATGGCCCCAGGCTAAGGATTTCTACAATGAGCAGTTCTTC.

The chain links TRBV18 to TRBJ1-1, with TRBD1 as a possible D gene (5 bases). CDR1 is KGHSH and CDR2 is LQKENI in the germline V gene. This CDR3 contains 13 residues. Trimming pared 2 bases from V and 3 bases from J, leaving 7 bases between. CDR3 loop: CASSPGGDTEAFF. CDR3 DNA: TGTGCCAGCTCACCAGGAGGGGACACTGAAGCTTTCTTT.

This clone was seen once. This chain uses TRBV7-2 with TRBJ1-2, with 8 nucleotides matching TRBD1. The CDR3 runs to 13 residues. Germline CDR1 reads SGHTA; CDR2 reads FQGNSA. V lost 5 bases, J lost 3 bases, and 2 bases stayed unmatched. CDR3 coding DNA: TGTGCCAGCAGCCCGGACAGGGACTATGGCTACACCTTC. This codes for CASSPDRDYGYTF.

The CDR3 DNA reads TGTGCCAGCAGCTTAGGGAGGAGGGGAGAGACCCAGTACTTC. Amino acid sequence: CASSLGRRGETQYF. The chain has TRBV7-2 and TRBJ2-5; D is possibly TRBD2 (6 bases). CDR1 and CDR2 (germline): SGHTA, FQGNSA. This CDR3 is built from 14 residues. The V gene lost 1 base and the J gene lost 4 bases, with 10 bases spanning the gap.

This clone was seen more than once but under ten times. V and J are TRBV2 and TRBJ1-5; D is possibly TRBD1 (5 bases). CDR1 SNHLY and CDR2 FYNNEI come from the germline V gene. Trimming shortened V by 5 bases and J by 7 bases, and 15 bases separated the two germline ends. The CDR3 is 14 amino acids. This chain's CDR3 is CASSPSRVIQPQHF. CDR3 DNA: TGTGCCAGCAGTCCCTCCAGGGTCATCCAGCCCCAGCATTTT.

This chain connects TRBV3-1 (or the pseudogene TRBV3-2) to TRBJ2-5, with 15 bases that match TRBD2. The trim removed 4 bases at V and 7 bases at J, leaving 10 bases unmatched. This CDR3 contains 17 residues. Per the germline V gene, CDR1 is LGHDT and CDR2 is YNNKEL (reference sequence). DNA for the CDR3: TGTGCCAGCAGCCTTATCGGACTAGCGGGAGGGCAGGGGACCCAGTACTTC. Translation gives CASSLIGLAGGQGTQYF.

The chain is built from TRBV18 and TRBJ2-2; no reliable D call. CDR1 KGHSH and CDR2 LQKENI come from the germline V gene. Deletions cut 2 bases from V and 0 bases from J, with 10 bases between. CDR3 length equals 16 residues. The CDR3 loop reads CASSPRGTANTGELFF. As DNA, the CDR3 is TGTGCCAGCTCACCAAGAGGCACCGCGAACACCGGGGAGCTGTTTTTT. Drawing the rest from reference TRBV18 and TRBJ2-2, the complete variable domain is NAGVMQNPRHLVRRRGQEARLRCSPMKGHSHVYWYRQLPEEGLKFMVYLQKENIIDESGMPKERFSAEFPKEGPSILRIQQVVRGDSAAYFCASSPRGTANTGELFFGEGSRLTVL.

The rearrangement uses TRBV19 and TRBJ2-2; 8 bases are shared with TRBD2. The V and J ends lost 3 bases and 4 bases, in that order; junction bases with no gene match: 10. The CDR3 totals 17 residues. Germline values: CDR1 LNHDA, CDR2 SQIVND (reference sequence). CDR3 coding DNA: TGTGCCAGTAGTATGTCGGGTCTTAGCGGGGTCACCGGGGAGCTGTTTTTT. Its translation is CASSMSGLSGVTGELFF. Using reference TRBV19 and TRBJ2-2 for the parts outside the CDR3, the full variable domain is DGGITQSPKYLFRKEGQNVTLSCEQNLNHDAMYWYRQDPGQGLRLIYYSQIVNDFQKGDIAEGYSVSREKKESFPLTVTSAQKNPTAFYLCASSMSGLSGVTGELFFGEGSRLTVL.

The gene calls are TRBV7-2 and TRBJ2-2; 7 bases line up with TRBD2. The CDR3 has 16 residues. V was pared by 1 base and J by 7 bases, with 9 bases of the junction left unmatched. Germline V lookup: CDR1 SGHTA, CDR2 FQGNSA. CDR3 nucleotides: TGTGCCAGCAGCTTAGTTCCTACTAGCGCCGGCGGGGAGCTGTTTTTT. Translating it yields CASSLVPTSAGGELFF.

This chain connects TRBV12-3 or TRBV12-4 to TRBJ2-3; no reliable D call. V was cut by 6 bases and J by 0 bases, with 4 bases left in between. The CDR3 has 12 amino acids. The CDR3 sequence: CASRTSTDTQYF. As DNA, the CDR3 is TGTGCCAGCAGGACTAGCACAGATACGCAGTATTTT.

The V call is TRBV2, the J call TRBJ1-3; D perhaps matches TRBD1 (5 bases). CDR3 length: 13 residues. V lost 4 bases and J 3 bases, leaving 7 bases between the germline ends. Germline values: CDR1 SNHLY, CDR2 FYNNEI. This chain's CDR3 is CASSGTFGNTIYF. The CDR3 DNA reads as TGTGCCAGCAGTGGGACATTTGGAAACACCATATATTTT.

The rearrangement links TRBV18 to TRBJ2-1, with 14 bases matching TRBD2. After removal of 1 base from V and 8 bases from J, the junction contained 10 bases not matched to a gene. The CDR3 loop spans 18 amino acids. The V gene's germline CDR1 is KGHSH and CDR2 LQKENI. The CDR3 is CASSPLTGTSGGRDEQFF. The CDR3 DNA follows: TGTGCCAGCTCACCACTTACCGGGACTAGCGGGGGCCGGGATGAGCAGTTCTTC.

V usage is TRBV28 and J usage is TRBJ1-5; D is ambiguous. V gave up 3 bases and J gave up 1 base, with 16 bases separating them. Germline V CDR1 and CDR2: MDHEN, SYDVKM. This CDR3 has 17 amino acids. In DNA, the CDR3 is TGTGCCAGCAGTTTCAGGAGGGATACCGTAAGCAATCAGCCCCAGCATTTT. This encodes CASSFRRDTVSNQPQHF.

The J gene is TRBJ1-1, the V gene TRBV7-2; 9 bases match TRBD1. V was clipped by 3 bases and J by 4 bases; unmatched bases: 0. CDR1 and CDR2 (germline): SGHTA, FQGNSA. The CDR3 is 13 amino acids. The CDR3 DNA reads as TGTGCCAGCAGCTTGGACAGGGGCACTGAAGCTTTCTTT. Protein product: CASSLDRGTEAFF.

The chain is built from TRBV18 and TRBJ2-7, with D maybe TRBD2 (6 bases). Germline assignment: CDR1 KGHSH and CDR2 LQKENI. The CDR3 is 13 residues long. Trimming removed 4 bases from V and 3 bases from J, with 10 bases in between. The CDR3 DNA sequence: TGTGCCAGCTCACTGGGCGGGGACTACGAGCAGTACTTC. Translation gives CASSLGGDYEQYF.